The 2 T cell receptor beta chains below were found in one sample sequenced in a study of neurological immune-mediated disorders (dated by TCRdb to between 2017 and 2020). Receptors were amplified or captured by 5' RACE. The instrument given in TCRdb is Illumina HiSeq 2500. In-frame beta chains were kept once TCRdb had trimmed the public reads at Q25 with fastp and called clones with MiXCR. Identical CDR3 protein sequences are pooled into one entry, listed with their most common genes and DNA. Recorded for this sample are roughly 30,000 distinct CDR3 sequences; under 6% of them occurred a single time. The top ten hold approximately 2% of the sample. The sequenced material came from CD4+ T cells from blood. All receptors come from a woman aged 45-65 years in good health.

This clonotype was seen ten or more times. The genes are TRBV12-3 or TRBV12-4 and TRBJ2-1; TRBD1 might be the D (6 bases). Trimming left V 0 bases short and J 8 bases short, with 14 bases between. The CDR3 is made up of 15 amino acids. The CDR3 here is CASSLAQGLADEQFF. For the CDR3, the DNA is TGTGCCAGCAGTTTAGCGCAGGGGTTGGCAGATGAGCAGTTCTTC.

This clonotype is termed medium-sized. CDR3 amino acids: CASSLVAGAEKLFF. The CDR3 DNA follows: TGTGCCAGCAGCTTGGTGGCAGGAGCAGAAAAACTGTTTTTT. V is TRBV5-6 and J is TRBJ1-4; D gene uncertain. There are 14 residues in the CDR3. V lost 0 bases and J 8 bases, leaving 11 bases between the germline ends. Germline CDR1 SGHDT, CDR2 YYEEEE.